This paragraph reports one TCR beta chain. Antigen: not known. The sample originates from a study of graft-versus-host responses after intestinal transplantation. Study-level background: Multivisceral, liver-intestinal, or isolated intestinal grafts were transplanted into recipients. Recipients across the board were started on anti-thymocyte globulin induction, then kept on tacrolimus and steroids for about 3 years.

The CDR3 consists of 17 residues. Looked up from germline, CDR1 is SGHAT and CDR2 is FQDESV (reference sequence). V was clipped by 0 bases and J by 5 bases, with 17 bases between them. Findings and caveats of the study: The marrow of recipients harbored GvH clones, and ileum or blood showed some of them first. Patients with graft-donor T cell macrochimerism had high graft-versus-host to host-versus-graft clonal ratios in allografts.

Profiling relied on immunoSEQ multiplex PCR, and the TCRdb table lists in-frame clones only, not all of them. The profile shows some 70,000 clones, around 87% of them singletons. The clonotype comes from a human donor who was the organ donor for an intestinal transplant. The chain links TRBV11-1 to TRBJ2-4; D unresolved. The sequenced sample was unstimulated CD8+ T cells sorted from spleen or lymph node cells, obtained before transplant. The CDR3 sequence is CASSLATYYDQENIQYF. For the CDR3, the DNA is TGTGCCAGCAGCTTAGCCACTTATTATGACCAAGAAAACATTCAGTACTTC.